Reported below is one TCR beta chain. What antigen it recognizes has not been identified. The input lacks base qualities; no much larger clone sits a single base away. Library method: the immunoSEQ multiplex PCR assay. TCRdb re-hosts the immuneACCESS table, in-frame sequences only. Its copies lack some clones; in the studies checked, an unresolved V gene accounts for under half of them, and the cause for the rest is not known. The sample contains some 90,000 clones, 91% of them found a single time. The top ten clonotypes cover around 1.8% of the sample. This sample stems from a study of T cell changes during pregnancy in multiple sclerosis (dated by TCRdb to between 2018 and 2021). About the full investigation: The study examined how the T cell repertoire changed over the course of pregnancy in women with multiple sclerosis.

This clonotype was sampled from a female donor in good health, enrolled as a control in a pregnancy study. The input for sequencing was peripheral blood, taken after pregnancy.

The CDR3 region has the sequence CASSSRGRGRISPLHF. The sequence in DNA is TGTGCCAGCAGTTCCCGGGGCAGGGGGCGAATTTCACCCCTCCACTTT. The chain was built from TRBV27 and TRBJ1-6; 8 nucleotides in the junction match TRBD1. The germline V and J ends show losses of 4 bases and 9 bases respectively, and no gene match explains 11 bases of the junction. The CDR3 runs 16 residues from the cysteine to the phenylalanine. Only the CDR3 DNA is retained, 48 bases long and in frame from the first base. CDR1 and CDR2 are read off the germline V gene (reference sequence) as MNHEY and SMNVEV.